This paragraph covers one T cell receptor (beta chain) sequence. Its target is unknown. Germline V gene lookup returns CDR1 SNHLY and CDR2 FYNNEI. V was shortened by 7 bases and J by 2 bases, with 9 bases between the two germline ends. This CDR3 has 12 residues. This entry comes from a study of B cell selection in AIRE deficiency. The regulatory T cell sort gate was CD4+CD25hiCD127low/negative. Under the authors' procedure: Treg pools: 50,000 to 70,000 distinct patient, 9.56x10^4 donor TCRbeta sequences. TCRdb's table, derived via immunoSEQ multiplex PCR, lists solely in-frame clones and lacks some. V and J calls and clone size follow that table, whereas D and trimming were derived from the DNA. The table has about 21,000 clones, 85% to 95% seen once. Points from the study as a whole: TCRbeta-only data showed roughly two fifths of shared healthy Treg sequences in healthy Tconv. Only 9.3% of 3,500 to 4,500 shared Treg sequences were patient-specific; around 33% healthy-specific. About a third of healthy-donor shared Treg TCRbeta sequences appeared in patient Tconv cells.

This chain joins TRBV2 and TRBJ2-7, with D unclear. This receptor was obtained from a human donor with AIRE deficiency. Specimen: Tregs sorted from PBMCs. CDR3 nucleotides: TGTGCCAGCACCGTCCGGGCCTACGAGCAGTACTTC. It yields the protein CASTVRAYEQYF.